The clone carrying this TCR beta chain came up a few times. Its specificity is unknown. The CDR3 is 15 amino acids. Germline CDR1 is MNHNY and CDR2 is SVGAGI (reference sequence). Trimming cost V 0 bases and J 8 bases, with 13 bases left between them. Individual cDNA molecules received unique molecular identifiers. Via MiXCR, TCRdb re-called the 5' RACE reads, giving one row per CDR3 protein. Of over 25,000 distinct CDR3 sequences listed, roughly 9.7% were seen once; the top ten hold approximately 14%. This entry comes from a study of early T cells in non-severe SARS-CoV-2 infection. Study-wide background: Unsorted whole blood bulk RNA was sequenced, with unpaired chains.

Study outcomes and limitations: Lookups in VDJdb leaned toward anti-spike CD8 responses and missed private and CD4 specificities.

This chain joins TRBV6-6 and TRBJ1-4; D call uncertain. The source is an adult who was a healthcare worker with PCR-confirmed SARS-CoV-2 infection or an uninfected control (not recorded which). Sequencing used whole blood. In DNA form, the CDR3 reads TGTGCCAGCAGTTACTCGGAGACCAGGACCGAAAAACTGTTTTTT. Translation gives CASSYSETRTEKLFF.